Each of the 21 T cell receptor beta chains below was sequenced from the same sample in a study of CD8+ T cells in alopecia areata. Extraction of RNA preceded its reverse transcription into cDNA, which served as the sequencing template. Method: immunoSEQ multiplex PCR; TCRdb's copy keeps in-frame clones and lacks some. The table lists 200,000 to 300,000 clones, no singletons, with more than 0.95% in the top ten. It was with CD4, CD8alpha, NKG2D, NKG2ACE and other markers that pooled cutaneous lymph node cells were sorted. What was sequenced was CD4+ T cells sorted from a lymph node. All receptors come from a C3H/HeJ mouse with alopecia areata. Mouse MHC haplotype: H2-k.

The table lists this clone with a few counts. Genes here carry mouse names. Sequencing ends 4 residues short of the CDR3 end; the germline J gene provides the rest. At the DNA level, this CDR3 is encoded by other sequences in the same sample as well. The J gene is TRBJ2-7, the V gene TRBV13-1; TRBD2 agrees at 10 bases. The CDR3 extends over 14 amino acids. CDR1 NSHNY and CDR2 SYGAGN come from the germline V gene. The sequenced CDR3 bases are TGTGCCAGCAGTGATGCACTGGGGGGGTAT. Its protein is CASSDALGGY. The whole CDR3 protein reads CASSDALGGYEQYF.

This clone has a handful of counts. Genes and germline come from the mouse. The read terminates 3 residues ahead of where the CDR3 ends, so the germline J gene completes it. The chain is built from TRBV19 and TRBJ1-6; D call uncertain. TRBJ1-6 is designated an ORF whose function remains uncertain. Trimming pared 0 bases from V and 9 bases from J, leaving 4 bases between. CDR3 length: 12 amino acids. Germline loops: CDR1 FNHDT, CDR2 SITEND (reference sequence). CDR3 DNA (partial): TGTGCCAGCAGTATAGGGGTTTCGCCC. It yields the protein CASSIGVSP. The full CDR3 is CASSIGVSPLYF.

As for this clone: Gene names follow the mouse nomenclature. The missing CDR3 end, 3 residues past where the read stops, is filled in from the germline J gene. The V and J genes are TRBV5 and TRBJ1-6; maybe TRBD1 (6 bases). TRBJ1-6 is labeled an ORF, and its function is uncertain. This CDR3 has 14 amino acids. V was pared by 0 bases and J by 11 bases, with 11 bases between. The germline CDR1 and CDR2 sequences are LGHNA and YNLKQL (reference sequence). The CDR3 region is CASSQDPGETPLYF. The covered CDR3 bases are TGTGCCAGCAGCCAAGACCCAGGGGAGACGCCC.

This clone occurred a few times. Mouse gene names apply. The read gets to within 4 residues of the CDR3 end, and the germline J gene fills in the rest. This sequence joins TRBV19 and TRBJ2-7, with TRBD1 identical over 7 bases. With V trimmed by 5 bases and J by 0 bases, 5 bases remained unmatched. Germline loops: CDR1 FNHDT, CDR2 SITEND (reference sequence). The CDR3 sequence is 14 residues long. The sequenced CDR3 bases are TGTGCCAGCAGGCACAGGGGCCTCTCCTAT. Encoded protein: CASRHRGLSY. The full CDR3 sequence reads CASRHRGLSYEQYF.

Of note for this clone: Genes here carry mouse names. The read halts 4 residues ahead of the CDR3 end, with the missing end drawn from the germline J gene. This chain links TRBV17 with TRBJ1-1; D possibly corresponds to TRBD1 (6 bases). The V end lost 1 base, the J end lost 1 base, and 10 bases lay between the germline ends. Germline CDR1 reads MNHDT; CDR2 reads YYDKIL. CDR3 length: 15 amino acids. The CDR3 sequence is CASSRAPGQNTEVFF. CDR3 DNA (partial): TGTGCTAGCAGTAGAGCCCCGGGACAAAACACA. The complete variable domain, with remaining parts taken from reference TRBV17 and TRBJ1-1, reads DTTVKQNPRYKLARVGKPVNLICSQTMNHDTMYWYQKKPNQAPKLLLFYYDKILNREADTFEKFQSSRPNNSFCSLYIGSAGLEYSAMYLCASSRAPGQNTEVFFGKGTRLTVV.

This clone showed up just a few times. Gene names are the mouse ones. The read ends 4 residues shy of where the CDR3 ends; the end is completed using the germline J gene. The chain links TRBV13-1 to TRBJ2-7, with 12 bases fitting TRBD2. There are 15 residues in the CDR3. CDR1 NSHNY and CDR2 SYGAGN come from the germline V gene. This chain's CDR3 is CASSRPGLGGDEQYF. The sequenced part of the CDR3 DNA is TGTGCCAGCAGCCGCCCGGGACTGGGGGGAGAT.

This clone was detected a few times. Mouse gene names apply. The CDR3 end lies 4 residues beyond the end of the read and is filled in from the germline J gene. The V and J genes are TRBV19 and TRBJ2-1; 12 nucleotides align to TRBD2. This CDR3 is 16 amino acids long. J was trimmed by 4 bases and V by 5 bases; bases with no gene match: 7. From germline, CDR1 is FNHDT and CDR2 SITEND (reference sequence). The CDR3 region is CASRPDWGGAYAEQFF. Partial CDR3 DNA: TGTGCCAGCAGGCCCGACTGGGGGGGCGCTTATGCT.

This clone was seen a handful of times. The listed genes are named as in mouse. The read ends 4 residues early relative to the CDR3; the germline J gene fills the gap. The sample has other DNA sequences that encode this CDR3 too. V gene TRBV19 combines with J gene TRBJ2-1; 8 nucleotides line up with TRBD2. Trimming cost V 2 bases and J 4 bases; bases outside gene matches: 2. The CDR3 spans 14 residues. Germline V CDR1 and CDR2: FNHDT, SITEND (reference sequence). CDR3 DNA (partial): TGTGCCAGCAGTATCTGGGGGGATTATGCT. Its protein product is CASSIWGDYA. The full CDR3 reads CASSIWGDYAEQFF.

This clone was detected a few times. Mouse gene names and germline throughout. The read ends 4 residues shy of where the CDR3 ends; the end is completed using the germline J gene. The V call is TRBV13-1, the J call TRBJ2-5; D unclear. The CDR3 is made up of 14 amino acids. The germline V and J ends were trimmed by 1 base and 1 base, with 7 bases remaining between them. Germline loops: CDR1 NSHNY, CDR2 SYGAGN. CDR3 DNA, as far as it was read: TGTGCCAGCAGTGATAGCTGGCACCAAGAC. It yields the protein CASSDSWHQD. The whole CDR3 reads CASSDSWHQDTQYF.

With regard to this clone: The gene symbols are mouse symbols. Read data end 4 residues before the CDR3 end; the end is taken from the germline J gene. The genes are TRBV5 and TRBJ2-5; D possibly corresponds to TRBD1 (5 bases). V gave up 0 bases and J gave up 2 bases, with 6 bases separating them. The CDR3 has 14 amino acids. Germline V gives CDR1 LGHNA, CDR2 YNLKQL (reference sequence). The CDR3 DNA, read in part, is TGTGCCAGCAGCCAAGAGACAGTCCAAGAC. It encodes CASSQETVQD. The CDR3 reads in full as CASSQETVQDTQYF.

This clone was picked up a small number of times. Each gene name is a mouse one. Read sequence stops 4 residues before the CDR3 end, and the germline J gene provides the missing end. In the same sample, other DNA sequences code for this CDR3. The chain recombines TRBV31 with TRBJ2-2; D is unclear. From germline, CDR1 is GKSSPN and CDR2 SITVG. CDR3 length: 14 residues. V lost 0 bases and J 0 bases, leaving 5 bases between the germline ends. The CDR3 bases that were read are TGTGCCTGGAGTCTAAGGGCAAACACCGGG. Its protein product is CAWSLRANTG. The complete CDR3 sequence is CAWSLRANTGQLYF.

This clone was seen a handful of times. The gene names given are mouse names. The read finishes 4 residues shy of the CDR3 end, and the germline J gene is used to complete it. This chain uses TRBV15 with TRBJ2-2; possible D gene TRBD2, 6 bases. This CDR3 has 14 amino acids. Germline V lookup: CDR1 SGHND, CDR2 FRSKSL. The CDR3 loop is CTQTGTPNTGQLYF. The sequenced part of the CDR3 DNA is TGTACCCAGACCGGGACTCCAAACACCGGG.

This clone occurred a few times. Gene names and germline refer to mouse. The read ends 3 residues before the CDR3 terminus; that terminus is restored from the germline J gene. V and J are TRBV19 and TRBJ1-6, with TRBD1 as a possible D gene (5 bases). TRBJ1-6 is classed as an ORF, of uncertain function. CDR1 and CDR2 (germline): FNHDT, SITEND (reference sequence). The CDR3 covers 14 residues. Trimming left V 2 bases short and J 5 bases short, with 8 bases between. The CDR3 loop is CASSIGGNNSPLYF. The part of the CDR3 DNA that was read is TGTGCCAGCAGTATCGGGGGGAATAATTCGCCC.

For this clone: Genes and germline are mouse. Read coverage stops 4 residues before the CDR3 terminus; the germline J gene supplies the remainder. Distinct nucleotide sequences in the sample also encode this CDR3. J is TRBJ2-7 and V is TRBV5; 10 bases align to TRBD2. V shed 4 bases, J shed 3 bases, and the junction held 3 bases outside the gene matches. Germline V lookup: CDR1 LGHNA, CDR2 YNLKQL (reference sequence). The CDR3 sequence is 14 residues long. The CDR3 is CASSPRTGGYEQYF. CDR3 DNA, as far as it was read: TGTGCCAGCAGCCCCAGGACTGGGGGCTAT.

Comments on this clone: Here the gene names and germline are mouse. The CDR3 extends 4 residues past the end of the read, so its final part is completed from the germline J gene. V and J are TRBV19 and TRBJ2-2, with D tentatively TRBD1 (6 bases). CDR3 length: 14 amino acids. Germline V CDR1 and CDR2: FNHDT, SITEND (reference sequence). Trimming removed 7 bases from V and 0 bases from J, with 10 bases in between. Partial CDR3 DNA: TGTGCCAGCGGTCAGGGGCCAAACACCGGG. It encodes CASGQGPNTG. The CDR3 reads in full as CASGQGPNTGQLYF.

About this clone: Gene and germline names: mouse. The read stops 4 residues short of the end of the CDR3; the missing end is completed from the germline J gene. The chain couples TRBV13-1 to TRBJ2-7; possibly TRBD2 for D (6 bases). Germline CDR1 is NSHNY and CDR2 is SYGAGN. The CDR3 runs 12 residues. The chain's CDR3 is CASSSTGYEQYF. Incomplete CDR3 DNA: TGTGCCAGCAGTTCGACTGGTTAT.

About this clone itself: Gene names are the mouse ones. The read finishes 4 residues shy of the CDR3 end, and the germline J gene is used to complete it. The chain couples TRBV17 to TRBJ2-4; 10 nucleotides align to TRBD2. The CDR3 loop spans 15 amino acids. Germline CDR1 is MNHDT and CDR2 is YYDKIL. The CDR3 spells CASSRAGGAANTLYF. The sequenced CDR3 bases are TGTGCTAGCAGTAGAGCTGGGGGGGCGGCGAAC.

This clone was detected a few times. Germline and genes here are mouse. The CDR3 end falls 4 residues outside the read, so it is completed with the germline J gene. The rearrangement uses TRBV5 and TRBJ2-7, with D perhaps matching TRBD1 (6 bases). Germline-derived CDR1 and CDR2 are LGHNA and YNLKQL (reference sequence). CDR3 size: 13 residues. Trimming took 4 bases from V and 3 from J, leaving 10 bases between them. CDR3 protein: CASSRDTLYEQYF. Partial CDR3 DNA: TGTGCCAGCAGCCGGGACACCCTCTAT.

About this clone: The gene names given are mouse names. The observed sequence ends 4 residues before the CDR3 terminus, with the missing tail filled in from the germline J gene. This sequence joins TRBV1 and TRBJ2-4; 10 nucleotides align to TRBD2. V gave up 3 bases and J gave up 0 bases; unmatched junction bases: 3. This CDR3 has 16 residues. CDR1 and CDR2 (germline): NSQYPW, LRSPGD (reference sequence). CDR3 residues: CTCSAGTGVSQNTLYF. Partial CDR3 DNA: TGCACCTGCAGTGCCGGGACTGGGGTCAGTCAAAAC.

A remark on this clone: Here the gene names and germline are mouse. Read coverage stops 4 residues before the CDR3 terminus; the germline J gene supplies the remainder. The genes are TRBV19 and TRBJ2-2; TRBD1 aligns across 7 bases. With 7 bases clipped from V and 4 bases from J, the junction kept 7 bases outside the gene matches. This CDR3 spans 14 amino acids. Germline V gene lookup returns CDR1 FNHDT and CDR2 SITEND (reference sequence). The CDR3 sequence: CASRQGGSTGQLYF. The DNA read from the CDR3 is TGTGCCAGCCGACAGGGAGGGAGCACCGGG.

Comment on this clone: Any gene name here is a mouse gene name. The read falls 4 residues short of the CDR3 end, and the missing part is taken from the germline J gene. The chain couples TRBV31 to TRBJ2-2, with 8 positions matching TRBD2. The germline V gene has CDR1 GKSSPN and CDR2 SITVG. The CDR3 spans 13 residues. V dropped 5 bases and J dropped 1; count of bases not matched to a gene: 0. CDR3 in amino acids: CAWGLGNTGQLYF. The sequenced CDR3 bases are TGTGCCTGGGGACTGGGAAACACCGGG.